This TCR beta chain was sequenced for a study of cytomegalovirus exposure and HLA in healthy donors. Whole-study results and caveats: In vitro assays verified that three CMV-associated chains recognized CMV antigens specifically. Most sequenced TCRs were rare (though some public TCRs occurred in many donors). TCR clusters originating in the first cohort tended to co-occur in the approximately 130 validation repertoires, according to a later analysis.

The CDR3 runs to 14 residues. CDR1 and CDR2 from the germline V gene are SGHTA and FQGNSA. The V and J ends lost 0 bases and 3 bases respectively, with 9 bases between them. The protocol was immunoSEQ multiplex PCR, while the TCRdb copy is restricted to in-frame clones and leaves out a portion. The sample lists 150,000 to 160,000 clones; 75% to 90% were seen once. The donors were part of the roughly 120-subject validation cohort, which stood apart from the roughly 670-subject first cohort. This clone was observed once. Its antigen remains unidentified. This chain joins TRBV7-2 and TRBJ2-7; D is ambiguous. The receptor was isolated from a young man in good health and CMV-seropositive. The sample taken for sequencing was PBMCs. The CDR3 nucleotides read TGTGCCAGCAGCTTAGCACAGATGTACTACGAGCAGTACTTC. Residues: CASSLAQMYYEQYF.